The source of this T cell receptor beta chain is a study of beta chain features in type 1 diabetes (dated by TCRdb to the late 2010s). In terms of the full investigation: Patients and healthy donors did not differ in mean age, gender distribution, total cell number or subset yield. A total of just under 110,000,000 sorted cells were examined across all samples, and RNA yield correlated strongly with the number of cells per subset. The study compared TCRB repertoires of sorted circulating CD4+ T cell subsets between recently diagnosed type 1 diabetes patients and matched healthy donors. Regulatory and stem cell-like memory subsets were isolated from only 8 patients and roughly 8 healthy donors, whereas naive and central memory subsets came from all 28 donors.

All of the isolated RNA was reverse transcribed with the High Capacity cDNA Reverse Transcription Kit, so expressed TCRB transcripts were sequenced. Naive, central memory and regulatory T cell samples underwent deep immunoSEQ sequencing, averaging about 3.57 million total reads per sample. Sorted cells were lysed in RLT buffer, and RNA was extracted using DNase-treated RNeasy Micro or Mini kits according to cell number. To prevent cross-contamination, each cell subset was processed individually, whereas patient and healthy donor samples were processed jointly. The immunoSEQ multiplex PCR was used to amplify TCRB sequences from cDNA, generating 87-bp fragments that spanned the CDR3 region. The amplicons were sequenced using the Illumina HiSeq platform. Turning to the authors' computational methods: PCR bias was corrected computationally using synthetic template baselines, and reads within Hamming distance 2 were collapsed, with unmergeable singletons discarded. By aligning reads against IMGT, V, D and J genes, CDR3 length, and insertions or deletions at six rearrangement sites were assigned. Within each subset, clonotype counts were normalized to the number of sorted cells before true diversity and Gini coefficients were calculated with the tcR R package. The overlap coefficient, calculated on TCRB nucleotide sequences, was used to quantify repertoire sharing. Out-of-frame TCRB sequences from naive cells were analyzed to stand in for the pre-selection repertoire. TCRdb holds this immuneACCESS table with in-frame rearrangements only. Some clones are missing; in checked studies, unresolved V genes explain under half, and the rest has no known cause. For V, J and clone size, that table is used; D and trimming come from the DNA. The sample table records more than 250,000 clones; about a fifth of these occur just once. In total, the top ten clones hold 0.028% of the sample.

Overall results and qualifications from the work: PCR may preferentially amplify shorter templates, but because patient and control samples were amplified and corrected together, any resulting skew would affect both groups equally. Because small numbers of individuals were included in the HLA sub-analyses, any influence of HLA type on TCRB rearrangement was left unresolved. Fewer insertions and more nucleotide deletions at VDJ recombination sites were observed in patients with type 1 diabetes, implying thymic rearrangement abnormalities. Naive, central memory and regulatory TCRB repertoires appeared more similar among patients than among healthy donors. Because cDNA was sequenced instead of genomic DNA, highly expressing activated cells could be over-represented, though the groups showed no difference in activation or CD3 levels. A moderate but significant shortening of TCRB CDR3 length was observed in type 1 diabetes patients in all four CD4+ subsets.

The CDR3 numbers 15 residues from cysteine through phenylalanine. Of all the DNA, just the CDR3 is kept, 45 bases in frame from base 1. V is trimmed back by 1 base and J by 3 bases, and the junction contains 3 bases that no gene match accounts for. For CDR1 and CDR2, the germline V gene (reference sequence) lists LNHDA and SQIVND. From each donor, a single peripheral blood sample of approximately 110 mL on average was drawn into heparinised tubes. Using a panel that included CD45RO, CCR7, CD25, CD127, CD95 and CD27, naive, central memory, regulatory and stem cell-like memory CD4+ T cells were sorted on a BD FACSAria II. A purity above 98% was achieved for all sorted populations. Right away, PBMCs were isolated by Lymphoprep density gradient centrifugation and were stained directly, with no culture step. So that batch effects would be minimized, each experiment stained and sorted samples in pairs, pairing one healthy donor with one patient.

In regard to this clone: Its antigen is unknown. The record has no base qualities; no much larger clone is one base away.

The chain is assembled from TRBV19 and TRBJ2-1; 7 junctional bases match TRBD2. The sample comprised naive CD4+ T cells from blood. This specimen's cell subset or site label, per the study, means: true naive CD4+ T cells. This TCR was sampled from a middle-aged woman with type 1 diabetes. The nucleotides are TGTGCCAGTAGTATAGCGGGAGGTCACTACAATGAGCAGTTCTTC. Protein translation: CASSIAGGHYNEQFF.